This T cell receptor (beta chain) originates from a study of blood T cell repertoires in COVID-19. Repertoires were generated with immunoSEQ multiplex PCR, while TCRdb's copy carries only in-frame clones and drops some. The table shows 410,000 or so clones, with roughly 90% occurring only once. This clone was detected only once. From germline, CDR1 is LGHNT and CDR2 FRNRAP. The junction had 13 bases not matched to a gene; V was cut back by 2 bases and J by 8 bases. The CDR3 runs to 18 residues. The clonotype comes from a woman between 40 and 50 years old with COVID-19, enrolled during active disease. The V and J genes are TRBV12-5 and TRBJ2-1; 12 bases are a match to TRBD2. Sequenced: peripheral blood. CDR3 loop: CASGLIRTSGINAYEQFF. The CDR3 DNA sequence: TGTGCTAGTGGTTTGATACGGACTAGCGGGATTAATGCATATGAGCAGTTCTTC.